The 6 T cell receptor beta chains below come from one sample, sequenced in a study of shared clonotypes between healthy human individuals. The data were produced by immunoSEQ multiplex PCR, yet TCRdb's version contains in-frame clones alone and is incomplete. The sample gives about 79,000 clones, 60% to 70% of which show up once; under 65% is in the top ten. The sequencing input was memory CD8+ T cells sorted from blood. Subset: CD45RO+ cells pooled with CCR7-negative TemRA cells. The source of these receptors is a man aged 25 to 40 in good health.

The chain is built from TRBV27 and TRBJ1-2; D is possibly TRBD1 (6 bases). Germline lookup yields CDR1 MNHEY and CDR2 SMNVEV (reference sequence). The CDR3 spans 15 residues. The V and J ends lost 5 bases and 2 bases respectively, with 15 bases between them. CDR3 residues: CASSLRGHPNYGYTF. The CDR3 DNA follows: TGTGCCAGCAGTCTCAGGGGCCACCCCAACTATGGCTACACCTTC.

This clone is termed medium-sized. The chain carries TRBV7-9 and TRBJ2-7; maybe TRBD1 (6 bases). Germline loops: CDR1 SEHNR, CDR2 FQNEAQ (reference sequence). V was cut by 5 bases and J by 3 bases, with 17 bases left in between. CDR3 length: 15 amino acids. CDR3 nucleotide sequence: TGTGCCAGCAGCACCCCGAGTGGGGGCAACTACGAGCAGTACTTC. This sequence encodes CASSTPSGGNYEQYF.

V is TRBV29-1 and J is TRBJ2-3; no firm D call. The CDR3 extends over 13 amino acids. V was pared by 0 bases and J by 2 bases, with 6 bases between. Germline V lookup: CDR1 SQVTM, CDR2 ANQGSEA. CDR3 amino acids: CSVEEGNTDTQYF. The CDR3 bases are TGCAGCGTTGAAGAAGGAAACACAGATACGCAGTATTTT.

Remarks on this clone: This sample also contains other DNA sequences that code for the same CDR3. The rearrangement uses TRBV27 and TRBJ1-4, with no clear D. Trimming pared 1 base from V and 6 bases from J, leaving 9 bases between. Germline lookup yields CDR1 MNHEY and CDR2 SMNVEV (reference sequence). This CDR3 contains 14 residues. DNA for the CDR3: TGTGCCAGCAGTTTATTGGGTTCTGATGAAAAACTGTTTTTT. It encodes CASSLLGSDEKLFF.

As to this clone: It differs at one base from a far larger clone, so likely a read error. The chain has TRBV11-2 and TRBJ2-7; no clear D gene. The V gene's germline CDR1 is SGHAT and CDR2 FQNNGV. The CDR3 is made up of 13 amino acids. Deletions cut 5 bases from V and 3 bases from J, with 11 bases between. CDR3 bases: TGTGCCAGCAGCATCGGGCCGATCTACGAGCAGTACTTC. Its translation is CASSIGPIYEQYF.

V gene TRBV5-5 combines with J gene TRBJ2-7; 8 bases line up with TRBD1. V was pared by 6 bases and J by 2 bases, with 10 bases of the junction left unmatched. Germline-derived CDR1 and CDR2 are SGHKS and YYEKEE (reference sequence). CDR3 length: 15 residues. The CDR3 region is CASISTGTGAYEQYF. The CDR3 nucleotides are TGTGCCAGCATCTCGACCGGGACAGGCGCCTACGAGCAGTACTTC. The entire variable domain, with the rest obtained from reference TRBV5-5 and TRBJ2-7, is as follows: DAGVTQSPTHLIKTRGQQVTLRCSPISGHKSVSWYQQVLGQGPQFIFQYYEKEERGRGNFPDRFSARQFPNYSSELNVNALLLGDSALYLCASISTGTGAYEQYFGPGTRLTVT.